The 26 T cell receptor beta chains given below trace back to one sample, sequenced in a study of blood T cell repertoires in COVID-19. TCRdb's table, derived via immunoSEQ multiplex PCR, lists solely in-frame clones and lacks some. The data contain some 210,000 clones, 90% to 95% of them singletons. The material sequenced was peripheral blood. The source of these receptors is a man between 60 and 70 years old with COVID-19, enrolled during active disease.

The genes are TRBV10-3 and TRBJ2-1, with 7 nucleotides matching TRBD2. V lost 0 bases to trimming and J lost 0 bases; unmatched junction nucleotides: 2. CDR3 size: 16 residues. Germline CDR1 and CDR2: ENHRY and SYGVKD. CDR3 residues: CAISESAGDSYNEQFF. CDR3 DNA: TGTGCCATCAGTGAGTCGGCGGGAGACTCCTACAATGAGCAGTTCTTC.

The rearrangement uses TRBV28 and TRBJ1-2; D perhaps matches TRBD1 (6 bases). V lost 4 bases and J 8 bases, leaving 29 bases between the germline ends. The CDR3 has 18 residues. CDR1 is MDHEN and CDR2 is SYDVKM in the germline V gene. The chain's CDR3 is CASSSSENIGRGIVGYTF. CDR3 nucleotides: TGTGCCAGCAGTTCCTCGGAGAACATTGGCAGGGGAATAGTAGGCTACACCTTC.

This clone appeared a single time. The rearrangement links TRBV6-2 or TRBV6-3 to TRBJ1-5; D is unresolved. This CDR3 is 14 amino acids long. Trimming removed 4 bases from V and 2 bases from J, with 9 bases in between. Germline loops: CDR1 MNHEY, CDR2 SVGEGT. The CDR3 protein is CASSLPTGNQPQHF. The CDR3 bases are TGTGCCAGCAGTTTGCCAACGGGCAATCAGCCCCAGCATTTT.

J is TRBJ1-2 and V is TRBV19; the match to TRBD1 covers 9 bases. The germline V gene encodes CDR1 LNHDA and CDR2 SQIVND (reference sequence). The J segment lost 2 bases and the V segment lost 5 bases, leaving 6 bases of the junction unmatched. The length of the CDR3 is 15 residues. In nucleotides, the CDR3 is TGTGCCAGTAGTTCTCGGACAGGGGAGAACTATGGCTACACCTTC. This translates into CASSSRTGENYGYTF. Complete variable domain (other parts from reference TRBV19 and TRBJ1-2): DGGITQSPKYLFRKEGQNVTLSCEQNLNHDAMYWYRQDPGQGLRLIYYSQIVNDFQKGDIAEGYSVSREKKESFPLTVTSAQKNPTAFYLCASSSRTGENYGYTFGSGTRLTVV.

The chain carries TRBV27 and TRBJ2-7; 9 nucleotides line up with TRBD1. Trimming at V came to 6 bases and at J to 7 bases, leaving 16 bases not matched to a gene. The CDR3 is made up of 16 amino acids. Germline V gene lookup returns CDR1 MNHEY and CDR2 SMNVEV (reference sequence). This CDR3 is CASSPPATGGLREQYF. Written as DNA, the CDR3 is TGTGCCAGCAGCCCCCCCGCGACAGGGGGTTTGAGGGAGCAGTACTTC.

In nucleotides, the CDR3 is TGTGCCAGCTCACCTGACAGGGGAATTACCAACACTGAAGCTTTCTTT. Translating gives CASSPDRGITNTEAFF. The V gene is TRBV18, the J gene TRBJ1-1, with TRBD1 identical over 8 bases. With V trimmed by 3 bases and J by 2 bases, 8 bases remained unmatched. This CDR3 has 16 residues. Looked up from germline, CDR1 is KGHSH and CDR2 is LQKENI.

The V call is TRBV19, the J call TRBJ2-7; 10 bases are shared with TRBD2. After removal of 6 bases from V and 1 base from J, the junction contained 3 bases not matched to a gene. CDR1 is LNHDA and CDR2 is SQIVND in the germline V gene (reference sequence). This CDR3 region has 14 residues. DNA for the CDR3: TGTGCCAGTAGGGGGACTAGCGATTCCTACGAGCAGTACTTC. Translation gives CASRGTSDSYEQYF. Looking up the rest from reference TRBV19 and TRBJ2-7 gives the full variable domain: DGGITQSPKYLFRKEGQNVTLSCEQNLNHDAMYWYRQDPGQGLRLIYYSQIVNDFQKGDIAEGYSVSREKKESFPLTVTSAQKNPTAFYLCASRGTSDSYEQYFGPGTRLTVT.

V is TRBV11-3 and J is TRBJ2-2; 7 nucleotides agree with TRBD1. CDR1 and CDR2 from the germline V gene are SGHNT and YENEEA. Germline trimming cut 2 bases from V and 6 bases from J; bases unmatched to any gene: 0. This CDR3 comprises 13 residues. The CDR3 DNA follows: TGTGCCAGCAGCTTACAGGGGGCCGGGGAGCTGTTTTTT. The encoded protein is CASSLQGAGELFF.

This chain uses TRBV27 with TRBJ1-2; 7 bases agree with TRBD1. Germline V gene lookup returns CDR1 MNHEY and CDR2 SMNVEV (reference sequence). V was pared by 3 bases and J by 3 bases, with 13 bases of the junction left unmatched. The CDR3 runs to 17 residues. The CDR3 protein is CASSFGGQNQLHYGYTF. CDR3 nucleotide sequence: TGTGCCAGCAGTTTCGGGGGACAGAACCAACTCCACTATGGCTACACCTTC.

The chain uses TRBV5-4 and TRBJ2-1; TRBD2 agrees at 7 bases. Trimming took 4 bases from V and 5 from J; bases not matched to a gene: 9. The germline gives CDR1 SGHNT, CDR2 YYREEE (reference sequence). The CDR3 is 15 amino acids. The CDR3 DNA follows: TGTGCCAGCAGCAGACCCGCTAGCGGTGACAATGAGCAGTTCTTC. This gives the protein CASSRPASGDNEQFF.

The chain couples TRBV9 to TRBJ2-4; weak D call: TRBD1 (6 bases). V shed 0 bases and J shed 5 bases, with 12 bases lying between them. The germline CDR1 and CDR2 sequences are SGDLS and YYNGEE. The CDR3 spans 15 residues. The CDR3 loop is CASSVGPGVENIQYF. The CDR3 region has the DNA TGTGCCAGCAGCGTAGGTCCAGGGGTTGAAAACATTCAGTACTTC. The entire variable domain, with the rest obtained from reference TRBV9 and TRBJ2-4, is as follows: DSGVTQTPKHLITATGQRVTLRCSPRSGDLSVYWYQQSLDQGLQFLIQYYNGEERAKGNILERFSAQQFPDLHSELNLSSLELGDSALYFCASSVGPGVENIQYFGAGTRLSVL.

This clone was observed a single time. The chain employs TRBV14 and TRBJ2-1; 7 bases are a match to TRBD2. Per germline, CDR1 SGHDN and CDR2 FVKESK. V gave up 4 bases and J gave up 10 bases; unmatched junction bases: 10. This CDR3 region has 14 residues. The CDR3 region has the DNA TGTGCCAGCAGCCCGATGAGCGGGAAAACGGAGCAGTTCTTC. It encodes CASSPMSGKTEQFF.

The V call is TRBV12-2, the J call TRBJ1-3; TRBD1 is taken as the D call from the table, unchecked against the DNA. TRBV12-2 is reported as a pseudogene. The CDR3 length is 14 residues. The CDR3 loop reads CASRGQDPGNTIYF. The CDR3 DNA reads TGTGCAAGTCGCGGACAGGACCCTGGAAACACCATATATTTT.

The V and J genes are TRBV30 and TRBJ1-1, with a possible D match to TRBD1 (6 bases). The germline V gene has CDR1 GTSNPN and CDR2 SVGIG (reference sequence). The CDR3 consists of 13 residues. Trimming left V 2 bases short and J 5 bases short, with 12 bases between. The CDR3 reads CAWSWGPRTEAFF. DNA for the CDR3: TGTGCCTGGAGTTGGGGGCCTAGGACTGAAGCTTTCTTT. Using reference TRBV30 and TRBJ1-1 for the parts outside the CDR3, the full variable domain is SQTIHQWPATLVQPVGSPLSLECTVEGTSNPNLYWYRQAAGRGLQLLFYSVGIGQISSEVPQNLSASRPQDRQFILSSKKLLLSDSGFYLCAWSWGPRTEAFFGQGTRLTVV.

V and J are TRBV3-1 (or the pseudogene TRBV3-2) and TRBJ2-7; 7 bases are a match to TRBD2. Germline V gene sequence: CDR1 LGHDT, CDR2 YNNKEL (reference sequence). This CDR3 has 14 residues. V shed 0 bases, J shed 4 bases, and the junction held 3 bases outside the gene matches. CDR3 coding DNA: TGTGCCAGCAGCCAAGAGTACGGGAGGTACGAGCAGTACTTC. It specifies CASSQEYGRYEQYF.

The chain links TRBV24-1 to TRBJ2-3; maybe TRBD2 (5 bases). V shed 6 bases and J shed 3 bases, with 6 bases lying between them. This CDR3 is built from 12 residues. Germline CDR1 and CDR2: KGHDR and SFDVKD. The CDR3 loop reads CATSPGTDTQYF. The CDR3 nucleotides are TGTGCCACCAGTCCGGGGACAGATACGCAGTATTTT.

The gene calls are TRBV19 and TRBJ1-4, with D maybe TRBD1 (5 bases). This CDR3 is built from 18 residues. CDR1 and CDR2 (germline): LNHDA, SQIVND (reference sequence). Trimming took 6 bases from V and 0 from J, leaving 20 bases between them. CDR3 sequence: CASRNRGYAGPTNEKLFF. The CDR3 DNA reads TGTGCCAGTAGGAATCGCGGATATGCGGGGCCAACTAATGAAAAACTGTTTTTT.

Only one count was recorded for this clone. The rearrangement uses TRBV28 and TRBJ1-1; D is ambiguous. The V end was cut by 4 bases, the J end by 9 bases, with 12 bases between. The length of the CDR3 is 12 residues. CDR1 MDHEN and CDR2 SYDVKM come from the germline V gene. This chain's CDR3 is CASSSLAPQAFF. The DNA of the CDR3 is TGTGCCAGCAGTTCCCTGGCCCCCCAAGCTTTCTTT.

The J gene is TRBJ1-1, the V gene TRBV11-1; D not certain. From germline, CDR1 is SGHAT and CDR2 FQDESV (reference sequence). The V gene lost 1 base and the J gene lost 3 bases, with 15 bases spanning the gap. This CDR3 contains 16 residues. The CDR3 sequence is CASSLGQQRSHTEAFF. In DNA form, the CDR3 reads TGTGCCAGCAGCTTAGGTCAACAACGGAGTCACACTGAAGCTTTCTTT.

The chain is built from TRBV6-5 and TRBJ2-3; 8 positions agree with TRBD2. The V and J ends lost 7 bases and 3 bases, in that order; junction bases with no gene match: 3. Germline CDR1 reads MNHEY; CDR2 reads SVGAGI. The CDR3 length is 13 residues. CDR3 protein: CASTTGGTDTQYF. As DNA, the CDR3 is TGTGCCAGCACAACGGGGGGGACAGATACGCAGTATTTT.

The chain couples TRBV6-5 to TRBJ2-3, with 9 bases identical to TRBD2. The V and J ends lost 5 bases and 1 base, in that order; junction bases with no gene match: 1. The CDR3 consists of 14 residues. Germline V lookup: CDR1 MNHEY, CDR2 SVGAGI. The CDR3 loop reads CASSIAGGTDTQYF. The CDR3 coding sequence is TGTGCCAGCAGTATAGCGGGAGGCACAGATACGCAGTATTTT.

CDR3 sequence: CASSLEGQGARSGNTIYF. The CDR3 nucleotides are TGTGCCAGCAGCTTGGAGGGGCAGGGGGCCCGCTCTGGAAACACCATATATTTT. The V and J genes are TRBV5-4 and TRBJ1-3, with 8 bases identical to TRBD1. The CDR3 is made up of 18 amino acids. Trimming took 0 bases from V and 0 from J; bases not matched to a gene: 8. Germline-derived CDR1 and CDR2 are SGHNT and YYREEE (reference sequence).

A note on this clone: Other DNA sequences in this sample translate to the same CDR3. V gene TRBV19 combines with J gene TRBJ2-2; D ambiguous. The CDR3 loop spans 14 amino acids. V was cut by 4 bases and J by 1 base, with 7 bases left in between. Per the germline V gene, CDR1 is LNHDA and CDR2 is SQIVND (reference sequence). This chain's CDR3 is CASSTSGNTGELFF. CDR3 sequence (DNA): TGTGCCAGTAGTACTTCAGGGAACACCGGGGAGCTGTTTTTT.

The CDR3 DNA reads TGTGCCAGCAGCAAAGTAAGGCGGGGACTACAAACAGATACGCAGTATTTT. Protein product: CASSKVRRGLQTDTQYF. The gene calls are TRBV21-1 and TRBJ2-3; TRBD2 was called by the table and not checked on the DNA. TRBV21-1 is noted as a pseudogene. The CDR3 is made up of 17 amino acids.

This clone was seen more than once but under ten times. This chain uses TRBV6-6 with TRBJ1-5; D is possibly TRBD1 (6 bases). The V gene lost 6 bases and the J gene lost 2 bases, with 11 bases spanning the gap. The length of the CDR3 is 14 residues. Germline V gene data show CDR1 as MNHNY and CDR2 as SVGAGI (reference sequence). The CDR3 coding sequence is TGTGCCAGCAGGAACTACAGGGGCAATCAGCCCCAGCATTTT. It encodes CASRNYRGNQPQHF.

The rearrangement joins TRBV7-8 to TRBJ2-1, with 7 bases matching TRBD2. The ends lost 5 bases at V and 0 bases at J; junction bases unmatched: 7. There are 16 residues in the CDR3. Germline V gives CDR1 SGHVS, CDR2 FQNEAQ. The CDR3, as DNA: TGTGCCAGCAGCCTCAGGAGCGGGGCCTCCTACAATGAGCAGTTCTTC. Amino acid sequence: CASSLRSGASYNEQFF.